This T cell receptor beta chain was observed in a study of a mutant IDH1 vaccine in newly diagnosed glioma. Study at large: Beginning 4-6 weeks after radiotherapy alone, or with temozolomide cycles, vaccination took place. Those enrolled had earlier been treated with radiotherapy, temozolomide, or both, mostly both. Overall study findings and caveats: Across multiple MHC alleles, 80% to 95% of patients had vaccine-induced responses. Pseudoprogression seemed unrelated to changes in top peripheral T cell clonotypes.

The CDR3 is made up of 14 amino acids. Germline V gene lookup returns CDR1 SEHNR and CDR2 FQNEAQ (reference sequence). V was pared by 5 bases and J by 4 bases, with 14 bases between. Profiled with immunoSEQ multiplex PCR; TCRdb holds only in-frame clones, not every one. Of more than 30,000 clones in the sample, roughly 89% were seen once. Noted time point: week 47, end of study. Each dose delivered 300 ug of mutant IDH1 20-mer peptide subcutaneously with imiquimod. With respect to this clone: The antigen is unknown.

The specimen comprised PBMCs, sampled from a glioma patient whose treatment included an IDH1 peptide vaccine. This chain connects TRBV7-9 to TRBJ1-2; D perhaps matches TRBD1 (5 bases). This receptor was identified in a man aged 35 to 55 with glioma. The CDR3 loop is CASSASTALYGYTF. The CDR3 DNA follows: TGTGCCAGCAGCGCTTCGACAGCCCTCTATGGCTACACCTTC.